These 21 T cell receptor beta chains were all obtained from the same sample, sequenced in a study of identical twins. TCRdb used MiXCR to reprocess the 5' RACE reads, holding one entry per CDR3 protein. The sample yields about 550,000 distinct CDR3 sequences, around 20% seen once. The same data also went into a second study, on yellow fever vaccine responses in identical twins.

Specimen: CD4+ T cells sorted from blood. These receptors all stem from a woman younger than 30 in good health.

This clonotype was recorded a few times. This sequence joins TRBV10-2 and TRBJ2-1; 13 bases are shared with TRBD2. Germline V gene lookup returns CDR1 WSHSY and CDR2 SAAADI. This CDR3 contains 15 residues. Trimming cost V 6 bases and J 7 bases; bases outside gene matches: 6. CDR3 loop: CASRQGLAGKNEQFF. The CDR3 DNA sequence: TGCGCCAGCAGACAGGGACTAGCGGGGAAGAATGAGCAGTTCTTC.

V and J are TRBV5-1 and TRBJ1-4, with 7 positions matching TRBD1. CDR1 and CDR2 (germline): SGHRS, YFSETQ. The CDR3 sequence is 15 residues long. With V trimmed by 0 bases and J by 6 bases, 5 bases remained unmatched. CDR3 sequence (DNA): TGCGCCAGCAGCTTGGGACAGGGAAGTTATGAAAAACTGTTTTTT. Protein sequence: CASSLGQGSYEKLFF.

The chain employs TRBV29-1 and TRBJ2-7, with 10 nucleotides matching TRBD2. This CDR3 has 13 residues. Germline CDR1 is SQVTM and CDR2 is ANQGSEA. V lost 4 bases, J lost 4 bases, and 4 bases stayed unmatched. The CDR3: CSVGGTSAYEQYF. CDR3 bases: TGCAGCGTTGGGGGGACTAGCGCTTACGAGCAGTACTTC.

CDR3 residues: CASTIGTDTQYF. The CDR3 region has the DNA TGTGCCAGCACCATTGGCACAGATACGCAGTATTTT. The V call is TRBV12-3 or TRBV12-4, the J call TRBJ2-3; no definite D call. V was clipped by 7 bases and J by 1 base, with 6 bases between them. The CDR3 is made up of 12 amino acids.

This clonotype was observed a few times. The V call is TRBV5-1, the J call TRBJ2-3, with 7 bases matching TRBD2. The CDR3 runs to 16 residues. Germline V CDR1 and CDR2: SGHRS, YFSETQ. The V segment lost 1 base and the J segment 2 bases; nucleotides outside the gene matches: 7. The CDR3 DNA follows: TGCGCCAGCAGCTTGAACCCTAGCGGACCCACAGATACGCAGTATTTT. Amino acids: CASSLNPSGPTDTQYF.

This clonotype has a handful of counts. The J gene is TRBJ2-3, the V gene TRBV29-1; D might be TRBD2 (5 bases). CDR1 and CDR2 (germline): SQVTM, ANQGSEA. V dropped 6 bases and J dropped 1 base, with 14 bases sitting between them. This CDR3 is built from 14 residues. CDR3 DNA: TGCAGCGTCGTACGGGGTGGGGGCACAGATACGCAGTATTTT. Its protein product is CSVVRGGGTDTQYF.

CDR3 nucleotides: TGTGCCAGCAGCTTAGCCAGCGGGGCGCAGTATTTT. Protein: CASSLASGAQYF. V gene TRBV7-6 combines with J gene TRBJ2-3; 7 bases match TRBD2. The CDR3 is made up of 12 amino acids. Germline V gene data show CDR1 as SGHVS and CDR2 as FNYEAQ. V was clipped by 0 bases and J by 10 bases; unmatched bases: 1.

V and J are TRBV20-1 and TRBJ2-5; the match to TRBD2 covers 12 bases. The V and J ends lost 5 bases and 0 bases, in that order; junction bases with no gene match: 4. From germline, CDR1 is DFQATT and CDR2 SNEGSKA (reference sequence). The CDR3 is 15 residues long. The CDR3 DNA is TGCAGTGCTGGACGACTAGCGGGAGACCAAGAGACCCAGTACTTC. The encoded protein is CSAGRLAGDQETQYF.

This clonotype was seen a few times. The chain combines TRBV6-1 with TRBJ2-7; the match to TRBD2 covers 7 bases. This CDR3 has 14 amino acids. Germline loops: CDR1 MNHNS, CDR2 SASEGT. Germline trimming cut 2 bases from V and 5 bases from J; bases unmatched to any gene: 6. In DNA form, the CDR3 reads TGTGCCAGCAGTGAACACGGGGGGAGGAACGAGCAGTACGTC. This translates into CASSEHGGRNEQYV.

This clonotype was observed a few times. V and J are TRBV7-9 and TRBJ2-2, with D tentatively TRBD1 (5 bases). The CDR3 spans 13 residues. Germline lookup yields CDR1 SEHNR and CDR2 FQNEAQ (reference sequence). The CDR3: CVPEGAQTGELFF. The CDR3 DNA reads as TGTGTGCCTGAAGGGGCGCAGACCGGGGAGCTGTTTTTT. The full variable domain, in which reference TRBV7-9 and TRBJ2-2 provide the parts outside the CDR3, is DTGVSQNPRHKITKRGQNVTFRCDPISEHNRLYWYRQTLGQGPEFLTYFQNEAQLEKSRLLSDRFSAERPKGSFSTLEIQRTEQGDSAMYLCVPEGAQTGELFFGEGSRLTVL.

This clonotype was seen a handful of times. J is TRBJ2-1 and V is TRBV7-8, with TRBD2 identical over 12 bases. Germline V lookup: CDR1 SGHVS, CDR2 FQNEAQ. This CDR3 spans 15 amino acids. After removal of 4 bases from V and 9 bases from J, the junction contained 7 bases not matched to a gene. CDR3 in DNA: TGTGCCAGCAGCTCTAGCGGGGGGGTTGGCGGTGAGCAGTTCTTC. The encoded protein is CASSSSGGVGGEQFF. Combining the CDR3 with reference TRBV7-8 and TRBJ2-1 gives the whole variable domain GAGVSQSPRYKVAKRGQDVALRCDPISGHVSLFWYQQALGQGPEFLTYFQNEAQLDKSGLPSDRFFAERPEGSVSTLKIQRTQQEDSAVYLCASSSSGGVGGEQFFGPGTRLTVL.

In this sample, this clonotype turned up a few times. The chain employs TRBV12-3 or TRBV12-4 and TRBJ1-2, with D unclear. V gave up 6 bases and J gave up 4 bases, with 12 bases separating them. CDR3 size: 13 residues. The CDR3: CASRLTGLYGYTF. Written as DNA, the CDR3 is TGTGCCAGCAGACTAACCGGGCTCTATGGCTACACCTTC.

CDR3 in amino acids: CASSLGMRNYGYTF. The CDR3 region has the DNA TGTGCCAGCAGTTTAGGGATGCGAAACTATGGCTACACCTTC. The V gene is TRBV12-3 or TRBV12-4, the J gene TRBJ1-2; D gene unclear. Trimming took 1 base from V and 2 from J, leaving 8 bases between them. This CDR3 is 14 amino acids long.

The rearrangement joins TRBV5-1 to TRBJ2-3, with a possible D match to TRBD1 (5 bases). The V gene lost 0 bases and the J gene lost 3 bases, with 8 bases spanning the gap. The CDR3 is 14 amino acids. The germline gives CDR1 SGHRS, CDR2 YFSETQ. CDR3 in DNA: TGCGCCAGCAGCTTGGACAAGGGGACAGATACGCAGTATTTT. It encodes CASSLDKGTDTQYF.

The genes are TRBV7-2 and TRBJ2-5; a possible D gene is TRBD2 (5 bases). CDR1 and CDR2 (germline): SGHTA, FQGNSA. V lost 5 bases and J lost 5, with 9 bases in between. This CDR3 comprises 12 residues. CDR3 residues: CASSRGRETQYF. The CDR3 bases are TGTGCCAGCAGCCGGGGTCGGGAGACCCAGTACTTC.

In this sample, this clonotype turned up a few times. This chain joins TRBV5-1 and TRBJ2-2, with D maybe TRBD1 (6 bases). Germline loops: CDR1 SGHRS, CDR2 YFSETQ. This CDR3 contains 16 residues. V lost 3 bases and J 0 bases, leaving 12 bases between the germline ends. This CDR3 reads CASSSTGHPNTGELFF. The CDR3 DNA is TGCGCCAGCAGCTCGACGGGACACCCGAACACCGGGGAGCTGTTTTTT.

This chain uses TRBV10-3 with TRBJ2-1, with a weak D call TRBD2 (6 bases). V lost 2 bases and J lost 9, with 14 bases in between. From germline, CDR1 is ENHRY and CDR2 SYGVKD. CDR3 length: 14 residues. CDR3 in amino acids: CAISEGNGGIEQFF. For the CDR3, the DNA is TGTGCCATCAGTGAGGGAAACGGGGGTATTGAGCAGTTCTTC.

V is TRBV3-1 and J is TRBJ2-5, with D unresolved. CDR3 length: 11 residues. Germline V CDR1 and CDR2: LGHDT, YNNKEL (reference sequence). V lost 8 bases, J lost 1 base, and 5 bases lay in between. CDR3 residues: CASLAQETQYF. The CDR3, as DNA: TGTGCCAGCCTGGCCCAAGAGACCCAGTACTTC.

This chain's CDR3 is CASSWGLDTDTQYF. For the CDR3, the DNA is TGTGCCAGCAGCTGGGGACTAGACACAGATACGCAGTATTTT. The V and J genes are TRBV21-1 and TRBJ2-3. TRBV21-1 is listed as a pseudogene. The CDR3 runs to 14 residues.

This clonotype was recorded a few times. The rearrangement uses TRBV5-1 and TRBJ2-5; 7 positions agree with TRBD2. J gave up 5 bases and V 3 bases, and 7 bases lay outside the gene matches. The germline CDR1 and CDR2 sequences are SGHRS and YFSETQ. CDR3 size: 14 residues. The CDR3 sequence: CASSSSGAGETQYF. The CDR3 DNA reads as TGCGCCAGCAGCTCCAGCGGAGCGGGGGAGACCCAGTACTTC.

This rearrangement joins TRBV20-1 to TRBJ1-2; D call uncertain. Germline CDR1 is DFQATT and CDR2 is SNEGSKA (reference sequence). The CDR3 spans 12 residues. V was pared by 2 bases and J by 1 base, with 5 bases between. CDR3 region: CSARQVNYGYTF. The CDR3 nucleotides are TGCAGTGCTAGACAGGTTAACTATGGCTACACCTTC.